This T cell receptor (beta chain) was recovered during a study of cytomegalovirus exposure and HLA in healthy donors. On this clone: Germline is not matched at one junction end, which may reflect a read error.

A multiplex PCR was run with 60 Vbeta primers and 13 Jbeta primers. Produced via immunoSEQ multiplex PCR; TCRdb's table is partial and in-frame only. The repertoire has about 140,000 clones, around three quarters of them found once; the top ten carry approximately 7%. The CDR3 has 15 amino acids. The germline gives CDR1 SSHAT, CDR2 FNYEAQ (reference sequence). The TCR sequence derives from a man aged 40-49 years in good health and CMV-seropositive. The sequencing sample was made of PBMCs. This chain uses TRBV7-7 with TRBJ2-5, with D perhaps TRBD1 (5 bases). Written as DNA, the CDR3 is TGTGCTAGCAGCTTAAAGACAGCACCCCAAGAGACCCAGTACTTC. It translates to CASSLKTAPQETQYF.